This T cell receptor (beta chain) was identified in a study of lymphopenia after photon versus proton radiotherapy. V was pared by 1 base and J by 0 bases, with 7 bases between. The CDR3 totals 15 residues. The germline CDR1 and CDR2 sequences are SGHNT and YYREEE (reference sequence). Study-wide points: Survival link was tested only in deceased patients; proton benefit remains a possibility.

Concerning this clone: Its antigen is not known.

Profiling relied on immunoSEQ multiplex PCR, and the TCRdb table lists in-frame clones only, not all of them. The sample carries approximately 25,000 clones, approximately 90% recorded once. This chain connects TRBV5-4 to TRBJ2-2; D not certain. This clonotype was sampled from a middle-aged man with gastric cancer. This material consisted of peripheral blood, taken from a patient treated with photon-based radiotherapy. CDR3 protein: CASSLLHTNTGELFF. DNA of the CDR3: TGTGCCAGCAGCTTGCTACATACGAACACCGGGGAGCTGTTTTTT. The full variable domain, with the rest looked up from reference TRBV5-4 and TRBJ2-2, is ETGVTQSPTHLIKTRGQQVTLRCSSQSGHNTVSWYQQALGQGPQFIFQYYREEENGRGNFPPRFSGLQFPNYSSELNVNALELDDSALYLCASSLLHTNTGELFFGEGSRLTVL.